Listed here are 28 T cell receptor beta chains from one sample, sequenced in a study of T cell repertoires in cytomegalovirus infection. TCRdb recomputed calls from the reads with MiXCR, one row per CDR3 protein. The sample includes approximately 140,000 distinct CDR3 sequences, roughly 9% of them seen just once. The sequenced sample consisted of PBMCs. These receptors were obtained from a human donor in good health (CMV status not recorded). Some clones in this sample may be carry-over from other donors' samples.

This clonotype showed up many times. V is TRBV28 and J is TRBJ1-1, with D perhaps matching TRBD1 (5 bases). Germline V gene lookup returns CDR1 MDHEN and CDR2 SYDVKM. The CDR3 has 15 amino acids. The V end lost 5 bases, the J end lost 5 bases, and 18 bases lay between the germline ends. In nucleotides, the CDR3 is TGTGCCAGCAGTCCTCCGACGGGTTGGGGGACTGAAGCTTTCTTT. Translation gives CASSPPTGWGTEAFF.

This clonotype was detected ten times or more. The rearrangement joins TRBV12-3 or TRBV12-4 to TRBJ1-2; 7 bases agree with TRBD1. This CDR3 contains 12 residues. After removal of 7 bases from V and 3 bases from J, the junction contained 2 bases not matched to a gene. DNA of the CDR3: TGTGCCAGCATCGGGACAGACTATGGCTACACCTTC. Its translation is CASIGTDYGYTF.

This clonotype has at least ten counts. The V and J genes are TRBV24-1 and TRBJ2-1, with 8 bases matching TRBD1. This CDR3 comprises 17 residues. V trimming: 4 bases; J trimming: 2 bases; junction bases outside the gene matches: 9. Germline assignment: CDR1 KGHDR and CDR2 SFDVKD. The CDR3 DNA sequence: TGTGCCACCAGTGACCCAGGGGGCTCCGGCACCTACAATGAGCAGTTCTTC. Residues: CATSDPGGSGTYNEQFF.

This clonotype was counted at least ten times. This chain joins TRBV6-6 and TRBJ1-4, with unresolved D. The CDR3 contains 11 residues. Germline V gene data show CDR1 as MNHNY and CDR2 as SVGAGI (reference sequence). The ends were cut back, 4 bases at V and 8 bases at J, with 5 bases in the middle. DNA of the CDR3: TGTGCCAGCAGTTTTTCGGAAAAACTGTTTTTT. Its protein is CASSFSEKLFF.

This clonotype was observed at least ten times. The chain links TRBV12-3 or TRBV12-4 to TRBJ1-5; D is unclear. Trimming cost V 3 bases and J 1 base, with 7 bases left between them. CDR3 size: 14 residues. CDR3 sequence (DNA): TGTGCCAGCAGTTTGACGGGGAGCAATCAGCCCCAGCATTTT. Encoded protein: CASSLTGSNQPQHF.

At least ten counts were recorded for this clonotype. J is TRBJ1-4 and V is TRBV7-2, with D possibly being TRBD1 (6 bases). V shed 5 bases and J shed 7 bases, with 17 bases lying between them. Germline assignment: CDR1 SGHTA and CDR2 FQGNSA. The length of the CDR3 is 15 residues. For the CDR3, the DNA is TGTGCCAGCAGCCGAGGACAGCGTTGGAGTGAAAAACTGTTTTTT. Its translation is CASSRGQRWSEKLFF. Filled out from reference TRBV7-2 and TRBJ1-4, the complete variable domain reads GAGVSQSPSNKVTEKGKDVELRCDPISGHTALYWYRQSLGQGLEFLIYFQGNSAPDKSGLPSDRFSAERTGGSVSTLTIQRTQQEDSAVYLCASSRGQRWSEKLFFGSGTQLSVL.

This clonotype came up many times. The chain has TRBV11-2 and TRBJ1-1; weak D call: TRBD1 (6 bases). The CDR3 runs 15 residues. V was pared by 5 bases and J by 2 bases, with 15 bases between. In germline, CDR1 is SGHAT, CDR2 FQNNGV. The CDR3 region has the DNA TGTGCCAGCAGCCTATATTCAGGGGCCAACACTGAAGCTTTCTTT. It yields the protein CASSLYSGANTEAFF.

In DNA, the CDR3 is TGCAGTGCGCCCCGGACCCAACGGGCAGATACGCAGTATTTT. Residues: CSAPRTQRADTQYF. The V gene is TRBV20-1, the J gene TRBJ2-3; no clear D gene. Germline V gene lookup returns CDR1 DFQATT and CDR2 SNEGSKA (reference sequence). The germline V and J ends were trimmed by 6 bases and 4 bases, with 17 bases remaining between them. The CDR3 covers 14 residues.

This clonotype was counted at least ten times. V gene TRBV28 combines with J gene TRBJ1-2; D not certain. The CDR3 totals 14 residues. The V gene's germline CDR1 is MDHEN and CDR2 SYDVKM. V gave up 4 bases and J gave up 5 bases, with 14 bases separating them. The CDR3 here is CASSSIGHMYGYTF. The CDR3 nucleotides read TGTGCCAGCAGTTCGATCGGGCACATGTATGGCTACACCTTC.

There are many counts of this clonotype. The J gene is TRBJ1-6, the V gene TRBV19; D not certain. CDR3 size: 15 residues. CDR1 is LNHDA, CDR2 SQIVND, per germline (reference sequence). V was trimmed by 6 bases and J by 4 bases, leaving 13 bases between them. DNA of the CDR3: TGTGCCAGTAGGTTGGACGGAAATTATAATTCACCCCTCCACTTT. The encoded protein is CASRLDGNYNSPLHF.

This clonotype was found many times. The CDR3 coding sequence is TGTGCCAGTACCGCGTATGGTACTAACTATGGCTACACCTTC. It specifies CASTAYGTNYGYTF. The chain uses TRBV19 and TRBJ1-2; D gene unclear. V was shortened by 7 bases and J by 0 bases, with 12 bases between the two germline ends. From germline, CDR1 is LNHDA and CDR2 SQIVND (reference sequence). CDR3 length: 14 residues.

This clonotype was detected ten times or more. This chain links TRBV7-9 with TRBJ1-4; a possible D gene is TRBD1 (5 bases). Germline CDR1 and CDR2: SEHNR and FQNEAQ (reference sequence). This CDR3 is built from 15 residues. The V gene lost 5 bases and the J gene lost 9 bases, with 19 bases spanning the gap. CDR3 in DNA: TGTGCCAGCAGCCCAGGGACGGAGGGAATGAAAAAACTGTTTTTT. Its translation is CASSPGTEGMKKLFF.

This clonotype was observed at least ten times. The rearrangement uses TRBV7-2 and TRBJ2-6; no definite D call. V was trimmed by 3 bases and J by 0 bases, leaving 9 bases between them. This CDR3 has 16 amino acids. The V gene's germline CDR1 is SGHTA and CDR2 FQGNSA. CDR3 DNA: TGTGCCAGCAGCTTGGGCCGAAGCTCTGGGGCCAACGTCCTGACTTTC. Protein product: CASSLGRSSGANVLTF.

The V call is TRBV6-2 or TRBV6-3, the J call TRBJ2-6, with D possibly matching TRBD1 (7 bases). Trimming removed 2 bases at V and 0 bases at J, with 20 bases between. Germline CDR1 reads MNHEY; CDR2 reads SVGEGT. This CDR3 region has 20 residues. CDR3 amino acids: CASSYPSGAGGLSGANVLTF. CDR3 bases: TGTGCCAGCAGTTACCCGAGCGGTGCAGGGGGACTCTCTGGGGCCAACGTCCTGACTTTC.

This clonotype was recorded a few times. The rearrangement uses TRBV19 and TRBJ1-1; D is uncertain. CDR1 LNHDA and CDR2 SQIVND come from the germline V gene (reference sequence). V lost 5 bases, J lost 6 bases, and 13 bases lay in between. The CDR3 is 13 residues long. The CDR3 coding sequence is TGTGCCAGTAGTGTTCGTGGGCGGGCTGAAGCTTTCTTT. Encoded protein: CASSVRGRAEAFF.

This clonotype was recorded at least ten times. The chain uses TRBV7-8 and TRBJ2-1; 8 bases are a match to TRBD1. CDR3 length equals 15 residues. From germline, CDR1 is SGHVS and CDR2 FQNEAQ. V shed 4 bases and J 6 bases; nucleotides not matched to a gene: 8. The CDR3 DNA reads TGTGCCAGCAGCTCGGAAAATCAGGGGGCCAATGAGCAGTTCTTC. This encodes CASSSENQGANEQFF.

This clonotype was seen only a few times. The V and J genes are TRBV4-2 and TRBJ1-2, with TRBD1 matching over 7 bases. CDR1 is LGHNA and CDR2 is YNFKEQ in the germline V gene. This CDR3 contains 16 residues. The trim removed 4 bases at V and 2 bases at J, leaving 10 bases unmatched. CDR3 amino acids: CASSPSLDRPNYGYTF. CDR3 nucleotides: TGTGCCAGCAGCCCGTCTCTGGACAGGCCCAACTATGGCTACACCTTC.

V usage is TRBV29-1 and J usage is TRBJ2-1, with 12 bases that match TRBD2. V lost 7 bases and J lost 4; bases outside the gene matches: 8. Germline V CDR1 and CDR2: SQVTM, ANQGSEA. The CDR3 has 15 residues. The CDR3 is CSAATSGGLYNEQFF. The CDR3 DNA reads TGCAGCGCCGCGACTAGCGGGGGCCTTTACAATGAGCAGTTCTTC.

The chain joins TRBV13 to TRBJ2-7; D might be TRBD1 (6 bases). This CDR3 is built from 13 residues. V was pared by 0 bases and J by 7 bases, with 10 bases between. The germline gives CDR1 PRHDT, CDR2 FYEKMQ (reference sequence). In nucleotides, the CDR3 is TGTGCCAGCAGCTTAGGACAGGGTAAGGAGCAGTACTTC. Its translation: CASSLGQGKEQYF.

There are a few counts of this clonotype. The chain carries TRBV20-1 and TRBJ1-5; TRBD1 matches at 7 bases. V lost 5 bases, J lost 2 bases, and 6 bases stayed unmatched. The CDR3 is made up of 14 amino acids. Germline-derived CDR1 and CDR2 are DFQATT and SNEGSKA (reference sequence). DNA for the CDR3: TGCAGTGCTCTTCCCGACAGGGGCAATCAGCCCCAGCATTTT. Translation gives CSALPDRGNQPQHF.

In its sample, this clonotype was seen many times. This rearrangement joins TRBV6-1 to TRBJ2-5; D is undetermined. The germline V gene encodes CDR1 MNHNS and CDR2 SASEGT. V was clipped by 6 bases and J by 0 bases, with 17 bases between them. CDR3 length equals 16 residues. This CDR3 reads CASSFTEERYQETQYF. CDR3 in DNA: TGTGCCAGCAGCTTCACCGAAGAGAGGTACCAAGAGACCCAGTACTTC.

This clonotype was counted ten times or more. The J gene is TRBJ2-7, the V gene TRBV20-1; TRBD2 aligns across 14 bases. The germline V gene has CDR1 DFQATT and CDR2 SNEGSKA (reference sequence). The CDR3 spans 15 residues. V gave up 6 bases and J gave up 2 bases; unmatched junction bases: 6. The CDR3 sequence: CSAPRTSGGTYEQYF. DNA of the CDR3: TGCAGTGCCCCCCGGACTAGCGGGGGGACCTACGAGCAGTACTTC.

Worth noting for this clonotype: Because it lacks the conserved phenylalanine or tryptophan at the end, this CDR3 is likely a read error. Because the CDR3's place on the DNA is in doubt, the DNA is left out and the CDR3 is given as listed by TCRdb. The rearrangement uses TRBV7-2 and TRBJ1-2; the listed D gene, TRBD1, was not tested against the DNA. Per germline, CDR1 SGHTA and CDR2 FQGNSA. The CDR3 is 12 residues long, counting both termini. CDR3 sequence: CANSLASGRVTS.

This clonotype has a count of ten or more. The DNA for the CDR3 is TGTGCCAGCAGTGGGGACGGAAGCAATCAGCCCCAGCATTTT. Translation: CASSGDGSNQPQHF. V is TRBV9 and J is TRBJ1-5; D may be TRBD1 (5 bases). This CDR3 spans 14 amino acids. The V end lost 5 bases, the J end lost 1 base, and 10 bases lay between the germline ends. Germline assignment: CDR1 SGDLS and CDR2 YYNGEE. The whole variable domain, filled in from reference TRBV9 and TRBJ1-5, reads DSGVTQTPKHLITATGQRVTLRCSPRSGDLSVYWYQQSLDQGLQFLIQYYNGEERAKGNILERFSAQQFPDLHSELNLSSLELGDSALYFCASSGDGSNQPQHFGDGTRLSIL.

This clonotype has more than one count but fewer than ten. This sequence joins TRBV2 and TRBJ2-2, with TRBD2 matching 7 bases. From germline, CDR1 is SNHLY and CDR2 FYNNEI. V shed 5 bases, J shed 0 bases, and the junction held 6 bases outside the gene matches. The CDR3 contains 16 residues. DNA of the CDR3: TGTGCCAGCAGTTCCCGGGGGGTTTCGAACACCGGGGAGCTGTTTTTT. Its protein product is CASSSRGVSNTGELFF.

This clonotype was seen at least ten times. This chain connects TRBV12-3 or TRBV12-4 to TRBJ1-6; D is perhaps TRBD1 (5 bases). The CDR3 runs to 13 residues. Trimming left V 1 base short and J 8 bases short, with 6 bases between. The CDR3 nucleotides are TGTGCCAGCAGTTTAGGGGGGGATTCACCCCTCCACTTT. Amino acid sequence: CASSLGGDSPLHF.

In this sample, this clonotype turned up many times. The chain combines TRBV7-9 with TRBJ1-2; D unresolved. Germline values: CDR1 SEHNR, CDR2 FQNEAQ (reference sequence). This CDR3 spans 11 amino acids. Trimming took 1 base from V and 8 from J, leaving 5 bases between them. The CDR3: CASSLGPGYTF. The CDR3 DNA reads as TGTGCCAGCAGCTTAGGGCCGGGCTACACCTTC.

This clonotype occurred many times. The V gene is TRBV7-2, the J gene TRBJ1-5; D gene uncertain. Germline CDR1 is SGHTA and CDR2 is FQGNSA. With 5 bases removed from V and 5 bases from J, the gap between germline ends came to 22 bases. The CDR3 is 17 residues long. CDR3 nucleotide sequence: TGTGCCAGCAGCCCTCATTCCGGAGCGAATACCTATCAGCCCCAGCATTTT. It specifies CASSPHSGANTYQPQHF. The whole variable domain, filled in from reference TRBV7-2 and TRBJ1-5, reads GAGVSQSPSNKVTEKGKDVELRCDPISGHTALYWYRQSLGQGLEFLIYFQGNSAPDKSGLPSDRFSAERTGGSVSTLTIQRTQQEDSAVYLCASSPHSGANTYQPQHFGDGTRLSIL.